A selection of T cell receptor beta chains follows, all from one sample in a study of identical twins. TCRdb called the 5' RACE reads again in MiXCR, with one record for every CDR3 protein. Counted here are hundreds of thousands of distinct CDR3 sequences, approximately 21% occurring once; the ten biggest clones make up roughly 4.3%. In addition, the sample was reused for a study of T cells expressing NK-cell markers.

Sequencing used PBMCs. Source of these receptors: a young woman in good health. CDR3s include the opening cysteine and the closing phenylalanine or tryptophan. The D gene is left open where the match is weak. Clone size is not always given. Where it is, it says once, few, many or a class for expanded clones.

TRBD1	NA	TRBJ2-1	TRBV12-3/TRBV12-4	CATEDRGRVNEQFF	TGTGCCACCGAGGACAGGGGGCGCGTGAATGAGCAGTTCTTC
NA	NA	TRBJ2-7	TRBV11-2	CASSKAYEQYF	TGTGCCAGCAGTAAAGCCTACGAGCAGTACTTC
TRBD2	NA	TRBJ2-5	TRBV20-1	CSARALAGGSETQYF	TGCAGTGCTAGAGCCCTAGCGGGAGGATCAGAGACCCAGTACTTC
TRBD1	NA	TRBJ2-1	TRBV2	CASSGDRVKFF	TGTGCCAGCAGTGGTGACAGGGTGAAGTTCTTC
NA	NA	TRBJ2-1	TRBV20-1	CSTPAEERNEQFF	TGCAGTACCCCGGCGGAGGAACGGAATGAGCAGTTCTTC
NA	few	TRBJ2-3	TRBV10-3	CAISEPMTVSSTDTQYF	TGTGCCATCAGTGAGCCGATGACTGTCTCTAGCACAGATACGCAGTATTTT
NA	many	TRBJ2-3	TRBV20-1	CSANPYTDTQYF	TGCAGTGCTAATCCTTACACAGATACGCAGTATTTT
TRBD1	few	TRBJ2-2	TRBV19	CASTRDRRTGELFF	TGTGCCAGTACCAGGGACAGGCGAACCGGGGAGCTGTTTTTT
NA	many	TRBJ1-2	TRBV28	CASSLSGGRSYYGYTF	TGTGCCAGCAGTTTAAGTGGGGGCAGATCTTATTATGGCTACACCTTC
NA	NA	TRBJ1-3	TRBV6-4	CASSDGQGRVSGNTIYF	TGTGCCAGCAGTGACGGGCAGGGTAGGGTCTCTGGAAACACCATATATTTT
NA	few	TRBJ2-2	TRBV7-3	CASREQGDTGELFF	TGTGCCAGCAGGGAGCAGGGCGACACCGGGGAGCTGTTTTTT
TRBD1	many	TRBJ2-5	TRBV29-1	CSSLGTGVKETQYF	TGCAGCTCCCTGGGGACAGGGGTTAAAGAGACCCAGTACTTC
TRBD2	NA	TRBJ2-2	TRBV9	CASSVALYSSGSAGELFF	TGTGCCAGCAGCGTAGCCCTTTATTCTAGCGGGAGTGCCGGGGAGCTGTTTTTT
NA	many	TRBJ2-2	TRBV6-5	CASSLRGIRTGELFF	TGTGCCAGCAGTCTACGGGGGATCCGCACCGGGGAGCTGTTTTTT
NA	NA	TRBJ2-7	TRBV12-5	CASGLITGYDGEQYF	TGTGCTAGTGGTTTGATAACAGGGTACGACGGCGAGCAGTACTTC
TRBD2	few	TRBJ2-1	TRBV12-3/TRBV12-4	CASSGLGASNEQFF	TGTGCCAGCAGTGGACTAGGGGCATCCAATGAGCAGTTCTTC
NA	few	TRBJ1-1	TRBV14	CASSQSGGKAFF	TGTGCCAGCAGCCAATCCGGGGGCAAAGCTTTCTTT
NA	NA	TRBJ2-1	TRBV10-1	CASSESFGNEQFF	TGCGCCAGCAGTGAGTCGTTTGGGAATGAGCAGTTCTTC
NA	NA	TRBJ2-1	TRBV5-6	CASSLSLEQFF	TGTGCCAGCAGCTTGTCTCTTGAGCAGTTCTTC
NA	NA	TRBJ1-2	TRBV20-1	CSARREYGYTF	TGCAGTGCTAGGCGCGAGTATGGCTACACCTTC